This T cell receptor beta chain was obtained from a study of blood T cells in healthy people across ages. General study points: Because sorting was not performed, PBMCs prevented conclusive naive versus antigen-experienced comparison.

This clonotype showed up just a few times. Its specificity is not known. Between the trimmed V and J ends, which lost 4 bases and 1 base, there was a span of 10 bases. Germline V gene sequence: CDR1 SGHTA, CDR2 FQGNSA. The CDR3 runs 14 residues. Primed by a sample-barcoded 5' primer and a J-beta primer mix, a second PCR proceeded for roughly 7 to 12 cycles. A tag from a template-switch adaptor with 12 random nucleotides marked each cDNA molecule. All samples gave at least 2.5 million CDR3-containing paired-end reads. MiXCR was run by TCRdb on the 5' RACE reads, yielding one entry per CDR3 protein. The table has approximately 800,000 distinct CDR3 sequences, roughly 50% seen once.

The origin of this receptor is an elderly man in good health. Sequenced sample: blood. This rearrangement joins TRBV7-2 to TRBJ1-1; D not certain. CDR3 protein: CASSYARGNTEAFF. The CDR3 DNA is TGTGCCAGCAGCTACGCCCGAGGGAACACTGAAGCTTTCTTT.